This T cell receptor beta chain was identified during a study of PD-1 blockade in classical Hodgkin lymphoma. Study observations and caveats: Newly diagnosed patients were said to have less baseline TCR diversity than healthy donors did.

The germline gives CDR1 SGHAT, CDR2 FQNNGV. V was clipped by 5 bases and J by 1 base, with 19 bases between them. The CDR3 covers 17 residues. As to time point: newly diagnosed, previously untreated cHL patient sample. By magnetic negative selection, CD8+ T cells were isolated from the thawed PBMCs. Investigators turned to newly diagnosed, untreated classical Hodgkin lymphoma PBMCs for comparison. TCRdb keeps only in-frame clones here, not all; method: immunoSEQ multiplex PCR. The sample yields fewer than 3,500 clones, 80% seen once. Concerning this clone: The antigen is undetermined.

Sequencing was done on a sample of CD8+ T cells from blood. The rearrangement joins TRBV11-2 to TRBJ2-3; D may match TRBD1 or TRBD2 (5 bases each). The TCR was taken from a human donor with classical Hodgkin lymphoma. CDR3 in amino acids: CASSLLSGGVGTDTQYF. The CDR3 DNA reads as TGTGCCAGCAGCCTCCTCTCTGGGGGAGTGGGCACAGATACGCAGTATTTT. The complete variable domain, with remaining parts taken from reference TRBV11-2 and TRBJ2-3, reads EAGVAQSPRYKIIEKRQSVAFWCNPISGHATLYWYQQILGQGPKLLIQFQNNGVVDDSQLPKDRFSAERLKGVDSTLKIQPAKLEDSAVYLCASSLLSGGVGTDTQYFGPGTRLTVL.